Detailed here is one T cell receptor (beta chain). Its recognized antigen is unknown. No base qualities exist here, and no much larger clone lies one base off it. Trimming removed 7 bases from V and 6 bases from J; the gene matches leave 7 bases unexplained. The germline V gene sets CDR1 to MNHEY and CDR2 to SVGAGI. The CDR3 spans 13 residues, from the cysteine through the phenylalanine. Just the 39-base CDR3 DNA is kept, in frame starting at base 1. The receptor library was made with the immunoSEQ multiplex PCR assay. In TCRdb, the immuneACCESS table is reduced to in-frame sequences with V and J assigned. These tables do not hold every clone; where another copy was compared, an unresolved V gene accounts for under half, and the others remain unexplained. The sample records about 60,000 clones, roughly 95% of which are singletons. The ten largest clones represent about 1% of the sample. The data are from a study of control samples from healthy donors and cancer patients (TCRdb year 2020).

The chain was built from TRBV6-5 and TRBJ2-3, and 7 junctional nucleotides match TRBD2. Input material: blood. The receptor comes from a woman younger than 35 in good health. CDR3 loop: CASIRPGGDTQYF. The nucleotide sequence reads as follows: TGTGCCAGCATCCGCCCGGGGGGTGATACGCAGTATTTT.